Each of the 16 T cell receptor beta chains below was sequenced from the same sample in a study of T cells in localized non-small cell lung cancer. Measured with immunoSEQ multiplex PCR; TCRdb has only the in-frame clones, and not every one. The data contain around 36,000 clones, around 81% of them seen just once; the ten biggest clones take up 7.3%. Sequencing used peripheral blood mononuclear cells, obtained before any cancer treatment. The receptors originated from a male donor aged 60 or over with stage II lung adenocarcinoma.

The rearrangement joins TRBV30 to TRBJ2-1; 12 bases are shared with TRBD2. V lost 7 bases to trimming and J lost 7 bases; unmatched junction nucleotides: 11. The CDR3 runs 15 residues. Germline values: CDR1 GTSNPN, CDR2 SVGIG (reference sequence). CDR3 protein: CASHPSGRARNEQFF. CDR3 bases: TGTGCCTCACATCCTAGCGGGAGGGCCAGGAATGAGCAGTTCTTC.

This clone was found a few times. The chain combines TRBV7-8 with TRBJ1-3, with D perhaps matching TRBD1 (5 bases). This CDR3 contains 16 residues. The V end lost 4 bases, the J end lost 4 bases, and 17 bases lay between the germline ends. In germline, CDR1 is SGHVS, CDR2 FQNEAQ. CDR3 DNA: TGTGCCAGCAGCTCCGAGGCAGGGATAGTGGGAAACACCATATATTTT. This encodes CASSSEAGIVGNTIYF.

A word on this clone: With a much larger clone just one base away, this may be a read error. The chain links TRBV6-4 to TRBJ2-2; D is unresolved. CDR3 size: 13 residues. Germline V gives CDR1 MRHNA, CDR2 SNTAGT. CDR3 sequence: CASSDSNTRELFF. The DNA of the CDR3 is TGTGCCAGCAGTGACTCAAACACCAGGGAGCTGTTTTTT.

The chain recombines TRBV7-9 with TRBJ2-5, with TRBD2 matching 9 bases. The germline gives CDR1 SEHNR, CDR2 FQNEAQ (reference sequence). Trimming cost V 8 bases and J 2 bases; bases outside gene matches: 3. CDR3 length: 13 residues. The CDR3 is CASLTSGQETQYF. The DNA for the CDR3 is TGTGCCAGCTTGACTAGCGGTCAAGAGACCCAGTACTTC.

This clone was seen only a few times. The gene calls are TRBV18 and TRBJ1-1, with D tentatively TRBD1 (5 bases). V lost 5 bases to trimming and J lost 2 bases, with 9 bases between them. Germline V CDR1 and CDR2: KGHSH, LQKENI. This CDR3 contains 13 residues. CDR3 sequence (DNA): TGTGCCAGCTCATCGGGACGAAACACTGAAGCTTTCTTT. This gives the protein CASSSGRNTEAFF.

The chain employs TRBV5-6 and TRBJ1-2; possibly TRBD1 for D (6 bases). In germline, CDR1 is SGHDT, CDR2 YYEEEE. The ends were cut back, 4 bases at V and 4 bases at J, with 17 bases in the middle. There are 15 residues in the CDR3. The CDR3 is CASSPTSSGVYGYTF. The CDR3 DNA is TGTGCCAGCAGCCCGACCTCGTCAGGGGTCTATGGCTACACCTTC. Variable domain in full (rest from reference TRBV5-6 and TRBJ1-2): DAGVTQSPTHLIKTRGQQVTLRCSPKSGHDTVSWYQQALGQGPQFIFQYYEEEERQRGNFPDRFSGHQFPNYSSELNVNALLLGDSALYLCASSPTSSGVYGYTFGSGTRLTVV.

This clone was seen a few times. V gene TRBV12-2 combines with J gene TRBJ2-7; TRBD2, as called in the table, went unchecked against the DNA. TRBV12-2 is reported as a pseudogene. The CDR3 runs to 15 residues. CDR3 sequence reads: CASRSPVRDHYEQYF. The CDR3 nucleotides read TGTGCAAGTCGCTCCCCGGTGCGGGACCACTACGAGCAGTACTTC.

This clone occurred a few times. This chain joins TRBV10-2 and TRBJ1-1; the D is unclear. The CDR3 consists of 13 residues. Trimming left V 7 bases short and J 5 bases short, with 14 bases between. The germline CDR1 and CDR2 sequences are WSHSY and SAAADI. The CDR3 sequence is CASTVQSGTEAFF. The CDR3 DNA reads TGCGCCAGCACCGTACAGTCAGGAACTGAAGCTTTCTTT.

This sequence joins TRBV6-6 and TRBJ2-7; D remains unclear. The CDR3 length is 14 residues. Germline V CDR1 and CDR2: MNHNY, SVGAGI (reference sequence). With 0 bases removed from V and 2 bases from J, the gap between germline ends came to 8 bases. The CDR3, as DNA: TGTGCCAGCAGTTACTCCCCATCGCCCTACGAGCAGTACTTC. This translates into CASSYSPSPYEQYF.

The J gene is TRBJ2-3, the V gene TRBV10-3; D is possibly TRBD2 (6 bases). The germline CDR1 and CDR2 sequences are ENHRY and SYGVKD. The CDR3 runs to 15 residues. The V gene lost 4 bases and the J gene lost 9 bases, with 20 bases spanning the gap. CDR3 coding DNA: TGTGCCATCAGTGGGTTAGAGGGTCCTGGGGGGACGCAGTATTTT. Translation: CAISGLEGPGGTQYF.

Worth noting for this clone: This sample also contains other DNA sequences that code for the same CDR3. V and J are TRBV19 and TRBJ1-1, with 9 positions matching TRBD1. With V trimmed by 6 bases and J by 2 bases, 1 base remained unmatched. The CDR3 spans 13 residues. From germline, CDR1 is LNHDA and CDR2 SQIVND (reference sequence). CDR3 sequence (DNA): TGTGCCAGTAGGGGACAGGGAAACACTGAAGCTTTCTTT. Protein: CASRGQGNTEAFF.

This clone was observed once. The chain links TRBV5-4 to TRBJ1-5; 7 bases map to TRBD1. The CDR3 contains 12 residues. V trimming: 4 bases; J trimming: 9 bases; junction bases outside the gene matches: 4. Germline V lookup: CDR1 SGHNT, CDR2 YYREEE (reference sequence). CDR3 DNA: TGTGCCAGCAGCCGGCCAGGGGGGCCCCAGCATTTT. It encodes CASSRPGGPQHF.

The chain uses TRBV7-2 and TRBJ2-7; possibly TRBD2 for D (6 bases). V was cut by 3 bases and J by 3 bases, with 27 bases left in between. The CDR3 runs 19 residues. CDR1 is SGHTA, CDR2 FQGNSA, per germline. CDR3 coding DNA: TGTGCCAGCAGCTTGGGGGGTGGGTCTCGAGGCCGAGGGGTCTACGAGCAGTACTTC. Amino acid sequence: CASSLGGGSRGRGVYEQYF. Full variable domain (missing parts from reference TRBV7-2 and TRBJ2-7): GAGVSQSPSNKVTEKGKDVELRCDPISGHTALYWYRQSLGQGLEFLIYFQGNSAPDKSGLPSDRFSAERTGGSVSTLTIQRTQQEDSAVYLCASSLGGGSRGRGVYEQYFGPGTRLTVT.

The chain carries TRBV29-1 and TRBJ1-5; D remains ambiguous. The V and J ends lost 4 bases and 5 bases respectively, with 6 bases between them. The germline V gene has CDR1 SQVTM and CDR2 ANQGSEA. The length of the CDR3 is 11 residues. The CDR3 spells CSVGGDQPQHF. CDR3 sequence (DNA): TGCAGCGTTGGCGGAGATCAGCCCCAGCATTTT.

This clone was seen a single time. The chain uses TRBV19 and TRBJ1-1; TRBD1 is a possible D gene (6 bases). This CDR3 has 15 amino acids. From germline, CDR1 is LNHDA and CDR2 SQIVND (reference sequence). V was pared by 5 bases and J by 0 bases, with 13 bases between. DNA of the CDR3: TGTGCCAGTAGTCTAGGAGACAGGATGAACACTGAAGCTTTCTTT. The encoded protein is CASSLGDRMNTEAFF. Complete variable domain (other parts from reference TRBV19 and TRBJ1-1): DGGITQSPKYLFRKEGQNVTLSCEQNLNHDAMYWYRQDPGQGLRLIYYSQIVNDFQKGDIAEGYSVSREKKESFPLTVTSAQKNPTAFYLCASSLGDRMNTEAFFGQGTRLTVV.

J is TRBJ2-1 and V is TRBV4-1; 9 nucleotides match TRBD2. The germline CDR1 and CDR2 sequences are MGHRA and YSYEKL. The CDR3 runs 14 residues. The V segment lost 4 bases and the J segment 9 bases; nucleotides outside the gene matches: 7. The CDR3 reads CASSPSGRRFEQFF. The CDR3 DNA reads as TGCGCCAGCAGCCCCAGCGGGAGGAGGTTTGAGCAGTTCTTC.